This is a list of T cell receptor beta chains from one sample in a study of cytomegalovirus exposure and HLA in healthy donors. Assay used: immunoSEQ multiplex PCR; TCRdb lists only in-frame clones, some missing. Of approximately 46,000 clones in the sample, roughly 93% were seen once. The sequenced sample consisted of PBMCs. These TCRs come from a woman under 30 in good health and CMV-seronegative. The conserved cysteine and the conserved F or W are not part of the CDR3 here. The order of the fields is V gene, CDR3 protein.

v_gene: TRBV6-7
CDR3aa: ASSYPDTADLATNEKLF

v_gene: TRBV27
CDR3aa: ASSKQGAYTEAF

v_gene: TRBV30
CDR3aa: AWRLGGQGSEQY

v_gene: TRBV2
CDR3aa: ASSNTNTEAF

v_gene: TRBV29-1
CDR3aa: SVERSGYTDTQY

v_gene: TRBV13
CDR3aa: ASSLTRQEETQY

v_gene: TRBV9
CDR3aa: ASSVGTSGTTYEQY

v_gene: TRBV20-1
CDR3aa: SATPGDSLR

v_gene: TRBV5-6
CDR3aa: ASSLVNVRVSGNTIY

v_gene: TRBV6-6
CDR3aa: ASSPGQGLYEQY

v_gene: TRBV29-1
CDR3aa: SGTGTSAYNEQF

v_gene: TRBV28
CDR3aa: ASRTGTSGRGAKNIQY

v_gene: TRBV28
CDR3aa: ASSLGGTGNQPQH

v_gene: TRBV11-2
CDR3aa: ASSLFQGSTEAF

v_gene: TRBV10-1
CDR3aa: ASSESGGRDTEAF

v_gene: TRBV28
CDR3aa: ASSLSPGGYGYT

v_gene: TRBV7-9
CDR3aa: ASSFGTGGWGNQPQH

v_gene: TRBV6-5
CDR3aa: ASSKQGGEAF

v_gene: TRBV19
CDR3aa: ASSINGVPYEQY

v_gene: TRBV5-1
CDR3aa: ASSPTAASGRFSYEQY

v_gene: TRBV7-3
CDR3aa: ASSIQGQGGAF

v_gene: TRBV29-1
CDR3aa: SVAGQSGEKLF

v_gene: TRBV10-3
CDR3aa: AISGGGNQPQH

v_gene: TRBV7-9
CDR3aa: ASSLDSGSGANVLT

v_gene: TRBV2
CDR3aa: ASTDRVSGYT

v_gene: TRBV4-1
CDR3aa: ASSQVRTMGADTQY

v_gene: TRBV7-9
CDR3aa: ASSLLSGLNTGELF

v_gene: TRBV28
CDR3aa: ASRGQGGNSGNTIY

v_gene: TRBV11-2
CDR3aa: ASSSTGGEEKLF

v_gene: TRBV5-6
CDR3aa: ASSLGRQGRGTEAF

v_gene: TRBV5-1
CDR3aa: ASSLGQREGSPLH

v_gene: TRBV4-1
CDR3aa: ASSQLRRRDILTGELF

v_gene: TRBV28
CDR3aa: ASSPWDRFSTGELF

v_gene: TRBV28
CDR3aa: ASRRRQVREELF

v_gene: TRBV11-2
CDR3aa: ASSGSGRYNEQF

v_gene: TRBV7-6
CDR3aa: ASSLTANYGYT

v_gene: TRBV9
CDR3aa: ASSGQMNTEAF

v_gene: TRBV19
CDR3aa: ASGIATGGSEKLF

v_gene: TRBV11-3
CDR3aa: ASSPGTSGSIYNEQF

v_gene: TRBV7-8
CDR3aa: ASSLGRDRPTNEKLF

v_gene: TRBV2
CDR3aa: ASSAGTGGGYT